A selection of T cell receptor beta chains follows, all from one sample in a study of cytomegalovirus exposure and HLA in healthy donors. This table comes from immunoSEQ multiplex PCR, and its TCRdb copy is limited to in-frame clones, with some not included. The data show around 150,000 clones, 65% to 80% seen once. Material: PBMCs. The origin of the receptors is a human donor in good health. Both conserved end residues are part of each CDR3. The order of the fields is V gene, D gene, J gene, clone size, CDR3 length, CDR3 DNA, CDR3 protein. D genes are given only for firm matches. The size entry is marked missing in some rows and otherwise reads once, few, many or a size class.

v_call: TRBV6-6
d_call: TRBD1
j_call: TRBJ1-2
clone_size: .
cdr3_length: 13
cdr3_nt: TGTGCCAGCCTCGGGACAGGGAACTATGGCTACACCTTC
cdr3_aa: CASLGTGNYGYTF

v_call: TRBV7-9
d_call: .
j_call: TRBJ1-1
clone_size: .
cdr3_length: 14
cdr3_nt: TGTGCCAGCAGCTTAGACGTGCGGCGAACTGAAGCTTTCTTT
cdr3_aa: CASSLDVRRTEAFF

v_call: TRBV5-1
d_call: .
j_call: TRBJ2-2
clone_size: once
cdr3_length: 16
cdr3_nt: TGCGCCAGCAGCTTGTGGAGTCGGGAGAACACCGGGGAGCTGTTTTTT
cdr3_aa: CASSLWSRENTGELFF

v_call: TRBV7-8
d_call: TRBD2
j_call: TRBJ2-3
clone_size: .
cdr3_length: 16
cdr3_nt: TGTGCCAGCAGCCCCACCGGGACTAGCGGGAGGGATACGCAGTATTTT
cdr3_aa: CASSPTGTSGRDTQYF

v_call: TRBV5-1
d_call: TRBD2
j_call: TRBJ2-7
clone_size: once
cdr3_length: 15
cdr3_nt: TGCGCCAGCAGCTCCACTAGCGGCGCCTCCTACGAGCAGTACTTC
cdr3_aa: CASSSTSGASYEQYF

v_call: TRBV28
d_call: TRBD1
j_call: TRBJ2-3
clone_size: .
cdr3_length: 14
cdr3_nt: TGTGCCAGCAGAAACGGACAGGATGCGGATACGCAGTATTTT
cdr3_aa: CASRNGQDADTQYF

v_call: TRBV19
d_call: .
j_call: TRBJ2-2
clone_size: .
cdr3_length: 17
cdr3_nt: TGTGCCAGTAGTATAAATGTTGGGCCAGGATATAGCGGGGAGCTGTTTTTT
cdr3_aa: CASSINVGPGYSGELFF

v_call: TRBV4-1
d_call: TRBD1
j_call: TRBJ1-1
clone_size: .
cdr3_length: 14
cdr3_nt: TGCGCCAGCAGCCAGGGACAGGCTTACACTGAAGCTTTCTTT
cdr3_aa: CASSQGQAYTEAFF

v_call: TRBV5-1
d_call: .
j_call: TRBJ2-6
clone_size: .
cdr3_length: 17
cdr3_nt: TGCGCCAGCAGGAGGAGTCAGGGGCCCTCTGGGGCCAACGTCCTGACTTTC
cdr3_aa: CASRRSQGPSGANVLTF

v_call: TRBV10-1
d_call: TRBD1
j_call: TRBJ1-5
clone_size: .
cdr3_length: 15
cdr3_nt: TGCGCCAGCAGGGGACAGGGGGCAGGCAATCAGCCCCAGCATTTT
cdr3_aa: CASRGQGAGNQPQHF

v_call: TRBV9
d_call: TRBD2
j_call: TRBJ2-7
clone_size: .
cdr3_length: 14
cdr3_nt: TGTGCCAGCAGCCAACTAGCGACTTCCTACGAGCAGTACTTC
cdr3_aa: CASSQLATSYEQYF

v_call: TRBV6-1
d_call: .
j_call: TRBJ2-3
clone_size: .
cdr3_length: 14
cdr3_nt: TGTGCCAGCAGTGAAGCGCCGGGGAGGGATACGCAGTATTTT
cdr3_aa: CASSEAPGRDTQYF

v_call: TRBV15
d_call: TRBD2
j_call: TRBJ2-4
clone_size: .
cdr3_length: 20
cdr3_nt: TGTGCCACCAGCAGAGGGAGCTCATTAAGCGGGAGGGCCGGCAAAAACATTCAGTACTTC
cdr3_aa: CATSRGSSLSGRAGKNIQYF

v_call: TRBV6-4
d_call: TRBD2
j_call: TRBJ2-3
clone_size: .
cdr3_length: 15
cdr3_nt: TGTGCCAGCAGCTCGACTAGCGGGAGCGCAGATACGCAGTATTTT
cdr3_aa: CASSSTSGSADTQYF

v_call: TRBV28
d_call: .
j_call: TRBJ1-4
clone_size: .
cdr3_length: 17
cdr3_nt: TGTGCCAGCAGTTTTGGGCTTTTTGTGGCAACTAATGAAAAACTGTTTTTT
cdr3_aa: CASSFGLFVATNEKLFF

v_call: TRBV7-8
d_call: .
j_call: TRBJ2-4
clone_size: .
cdr3_length: 14
cdr3_nt: TGTGCCAGCAGCTTGACAGCGCCCTGGGGCATTCAGTACTTC
cdr3_aa: CASSLTAPWGIQYF

v_call: TRBV7-2
d_call: TRBD1
j_call: TRBJ1-4
clone_size: .
cdr3_length: 14
cdr3_nt: TGTGCCAGCAGCCGACAGGGGACTAATGAAAAACTGTTTTTT
cdr3_aa: CASSRQGTNEKLFF

v_call: TRBV5-6
d_call: .
j_call: TRBJ2-7
clone_size: .
cdr3_length: 15
cdr3_nt: TGTGCCAGCAGCCCGCAGGGCGGGGGCCCGGGAGAGCAGTACTTC
cdr3_aa: CASSPQGGGPGEQYF

v_call: TRBV4-3
d_call: .
j_call: TRBJ2-2
clone_size: few
cdr3_length: 17
cdr3_nt: TGCGCCAGCAGCCACCCCGGACAAGGCCGAGACACCGGGGAGCTGTTTTTT
cdr3_aa: CASSHPGQGRDTGELFF

v_call: TRBV18
d_call: TRBD1
j_call: TRBJ1-4
clone_size: .
cdr3_length: 16
cdr3_nt: TGTGCCAGCTCACGGGACAGGATGGGGCAGGGTGAAAAACTGTTTTTT
cdr3_aa: CASSRDRMGQGEKLFF

v_call: TRBV10-3
d_call: .
j_call: TRBJ1-2
clone_size: .
cdr3_length: 13
cdr3_nt: TGTGCCATCAGTGAGAGACAGGACTATGGCTACACCTTC
cdr3_aa: CAISERQDYGYTF

v_call: TRBV28
d_call: .
j_call: TRBJ2-7
clone_size: .
cdr3_length: 17
cdr3_nt: TGTGCCAGCAGGGTTAGGTTCAGGGGGACTAGCTCCTACGAGCAGTACTTC
cdr3_aa: CASRVRFRGTSSYEQYF

v_call: TRBV9
d_call: .
j_call: TRBJ2-1
clone_size: .
cdr3_length: 16
cdr3_nt: TGTGCCAGCAGCCCATCAAAAGGACTACCTTACAATGAGCAGTTCTTC
cdr3_aa: CASSPSKGLPYNEQFF

v_call: TRBV27
d_call: .
j_call: TRBJ1-1
clone_size: .
cdr3_length: 13
cdr3_nt: TGTGCCAGCAGTTCAACAGTGAACACTGAAGCTTTCTTT
cdr3_aa: CASSSTVNTEAFF

v_call: TRBV19
d_call: TRBD2
j_call: TRBJ2-5
clone_size: .
cdr3_length: 12
cdr3_nt: TGTGCCAGTACGGGGGGAGCGGATGAGCAGTACTTC
cdr3_aa: CASTGGADEQYF

v_call: TRBV7-3
d_call: .
j_call: TRBJ2-3
clone_size: .
cdr3_length: 15
cdr3_nt: TGTGCCAGCAGCCCTGGGCGGGTTGGGACAGATACGCAGTATTTT
cdr3_aa: CASSPGRVGTDTQYF

v_call: TRBV5-1
d_call: .
j_call: TRBJ2-5
clone_size: .
cdr3_length: 14
cdr3_nt: TGCGCCAGCAGCTTGCCGGACACCGTGGAATTGAAGGACTTC
cdr3_aa: CASSLPDTVELKDF

v_call: TRBV7-3
d_call: TRBD2
j_call: TRBJ2-1
clone_size: .
cdr3_length: 16
cdr3_nt: TGTGCCAGCAGCTTAAGTAGCGGGAATACCTACAATGAGCAGTTCTTC
cdr3_aa: CASSLSSGNTYNEQFF

v_call: TRBV11-2
d_call: TRBD1
j_call: TRBJ2-2
clone_size: .
cdr3_length: 16
cdr3_nt: TGTGCCAGCAGCTCTGGGACAGCCGCGAACACCGGGGAGCTGTTTTTT
cdr3_aa: CASSSGTAANTGELFF

v_call: TRBV2
d_call: .
j_call: TRBJ1-5
clone_size: .
cdr3_length: 15
cdr3_nt: TGTGCCAGCAGTGACCCCGCGAGGGGCAATCAGCCCCAGCATTTT
cdr3_aa: CASSDPARGNQPQHF

v_call: TRBV5-4
d_call: TRBD2
j_call: TRBJ2-7
clone_size: .
cdr3_length: 15
cdr3_nt: TGTGCCAGCAGCGTAACTAGCGGCCCCTTCCACGAGCAGTACTTC
cdr3_aa: CASSVTSGPFHEQYF

v_call: TRBV27
d_call: .
j_call: TRBJ2-1
clone_size: .
cdr3_length: 16
cdr3_nt: TGTGCCAGCAGTTTATCATCAGGGGAAAAATACAATGAGCAGTTCTTC
cdr3_aa: CASSLSSGEKYNEQFF

v_call: TRBV21-1
d_call: .
j_call: TRBJ2-5
clone_size: .
cdr3_length: 12
cdr3_nt: TGTGCCAGCACCGCAGGGGAAGAGACCCAGTACTTC
cdr3_aa: CASTAGEETQYF

v_call: TRBV29-1
d_call: .
j_call: TRBJ1-4
clone_size: .
cdr3_length: 15
cdr3_nt: TGCAGCAGGAACACGGGGACGGCGGGGTATGAAAAACTGTTTTTT
cdr3_aa: CSRNTGTAGYEKLFF

v_call: TRBV18
d_call: TRBD1
j_call: TRBJ2-5
clone_size: few
cdr3_length: 17
cdr3_nt: TGTGCCAGCTCACCCACCCCGCGGGACAGGCCGTGGGAGACCCAGTACTTC
cdr3_aa: CASSPTPRDRPWETQYF

v_call: TRBV14
d_call: .
j_call: TRBJ2-5
clone_size: .
cdr3_length: 13
cdr3_nt: TGTGCCAGCAGCCAACTAGGAAGCGAGACCCAGTACTTC
cdr3_aa: CASSQLGSETQYF

v_call: TRBV10-3
d_call: TRBD2
j_call: TRBJ2-2
clone_size: .
cdr3_length: 12
cdr3_nt: TGTGCCACCGGGACTATTACTGGGGAGCTGTTTTTT
cdr3_aa: CATGTITGELFF

v_call: TRBV10-3
d_call: .
j_call: TRBJ2-3
clone_size: few
cdr3_length: 15
cdr3_nt: TGTGCCATCAGTGAGTTATGGGAGAGCACAGATACGCAGTATTTT
cdr3_aa: CAISELWESTDTQYF

v_call: TRBV4-3
d_call: TRBD2
j_call: TRBJ2-1
clone_size: .
cdr3_length: 17
cdr3_nt: TGCGCCAGCAGCCAAGGACTAGCGGGACCCACCTACAATGAGCAGTTCTTC
cdr3_aa: CASSQGLAGPTYNEQFF

v_call: TRBV11-2
d_call: .
j_call: TRBJ2-3
clone_size: .
cdr3_length: 15
cdr3_nt: TGTGCCAGCAGCTTCACTGGGGAGGGCACAGATACGCAGTATTTT
cdr3_aa: CASSFTGEGTDTQYF

v_call: TRBV9
d_call: TRBD1
j_call: TRBJ1-2
clone_size: few
cdr3_length: 13
cdr3_nt: TGTGCCAGCAGCGTAGCTACAGGGGACGGCTACACCTTC
cdr3_aa: CASSVATGDGYTF

v_call: TRBV4-1
d_call: TRBD2
j_call: TRBJ2-2
clone_size: .
cdr3_length: 16
cdr3_nt: TGCGCCAGCAGCCACCTGACTGGGGGGGTGAGCGGGGAGCTGTTTTTT
cdr3_aa: CASSHLTGGVSGELFF

v_call: TRBV5-8
d_call: TRBD1
j_call: TRBJ2-5
clone_size: .
cdr3_length: 14
cdr3_nt: TGTGCCAGCAGCCTCGGGACAGGGGTAGAGACCCAGTACTTC
cdr3_aa: CASSLGTGVETQYF

v_call: TRBV7-2
d_call: TRBD1
j_call: TRBJ1-5
clone_size: few
cdr3_length: 15
cdr3_nt: TGTGCCAGCAGGTACCAGACAGGGTCGGGACAGCCCCAGCATTTT
cdr3_aa: CASRYQTGSGQPQHF

v_call: TRBV9
d_call: .
j_call: TRBJ2-5
clone_size: .
cdr3_length: 15
cdr3_nt: TGTGCCAGCAGCCTGGCAGGTCCTCTCCAAGAGACCCAGTACTTC
cdr3_aa: CASSLAGPLQETQYF

v_call: TRBV19
d_call: .
j_call: TRBJ2-2
clone_size: .
cdr3_length: 15
cdr3_nt: TGTGCCAGTAGCGACCGGCGACAGAACACCGGGGAGCTGTTTTTT
cdr3_aa: CASSDRRQNTGELFF

v_call: TRBV6-5
d_call: TRBD1
j_call: TRBJ2-7
clone_size: few
cdr3_length: 13
cdr3_nt: TGTGCCAGCAGTTACGGACAGGGGAGAGAGCAGTACTTC
cdr3_aa: CASSYGQGREQYF

v_call: TRBV28
d_call: .
j_call: TRBJ1-4
clone_size: many
cdr3_length: 14
cdr3_nt: TGTGCCAGCAGTCCCGGACAGAGAGGAGTAAAACTGTTTTTT
cdr3_aa: CASSPGQRGVKLFF

v_call: TRBV5-6
d_call: .
j_call: TRBJ2-3
clone_size: .
cdr3_length: 14
cdr3_nt: TGTGCCAGCAGCTTGGGGACAAATATGGATACGCAGTATTTT
cdr3_aa: CASSLGTNMDTQYF

v_call: TRBV4-1
d_call: .
j_call: TRBJ1-4
clone_size: few
cdr3_length: 15
cdr3_nt: TGCGCCAGCAGCCAAGAAATGGCAGGGGTTGAAAAACTGTTTTTT
cdr3_aa: CASSQEMAGVEKLFF

v_call: TRBV7-9
d_call: TRBD2
j_call: TRBJ2-1
clone_size: .
cdr3_length: 13
cdr3_nt: TGTGCCAGCAGTGAACTAGCGGAGAGGGAGCAGTTCTTC
cdr3_aa: CASSELAEREQFF

v_call: TRBV28
d_call: .
j_call: TRBJ2-7
clone_size: .
cdr3_length: 11
cdr3_nt: TGTGCCAGCCGGGAATCCTACGAGCAGTACTTC
cdr3_aa: CASRESYEQYF

v_call: TRBV14
d_call: .
j_call: TRBJ2-3
clone_size: .
cdr3_length: 16
cdr3_nt: TGTGCCAGCAGCCAAGCCATCTGGGGGGGGCTCGATACGCAGTATTTT
cdr3_aa: CASSQAIWGGLDTQYF